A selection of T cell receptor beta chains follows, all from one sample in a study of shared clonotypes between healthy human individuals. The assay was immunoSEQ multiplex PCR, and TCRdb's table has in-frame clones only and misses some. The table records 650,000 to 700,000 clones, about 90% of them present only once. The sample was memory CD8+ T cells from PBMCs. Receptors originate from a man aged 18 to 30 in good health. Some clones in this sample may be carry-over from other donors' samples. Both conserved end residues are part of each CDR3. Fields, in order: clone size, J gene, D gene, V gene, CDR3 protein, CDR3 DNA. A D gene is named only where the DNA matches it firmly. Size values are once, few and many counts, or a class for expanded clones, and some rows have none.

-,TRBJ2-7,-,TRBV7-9,CASSRGDYEQYF,TGTGCCAGCAGCCGTGGGGACTACGAGCAGTACTTC
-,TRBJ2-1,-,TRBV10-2,CASSDEIRQAHNEQFF,TGCGCCAGCAGTGATGAGATACGGCAGGCACACAATGAGCAGTTCTTC
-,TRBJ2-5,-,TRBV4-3,CASSPYYLAVREETQYF,TGCGCCAGCAGCCCGTATTACCTGGCGGTGAGGGAAGAGACCCAGTACTTC
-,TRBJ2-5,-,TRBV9,CASSVWEGKQETQYF,TGTGCCAGCAGCGTATGGGAAGGTAAACAAGAGACCCAGTACTTC
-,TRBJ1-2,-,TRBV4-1,CASSHNRKTYGYTF,TGCGCCAGCAGCCACAACCGAAAGACCTATGGCTACACCTTC
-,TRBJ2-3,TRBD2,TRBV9,CASSADSGGTDTQYF,TGTGCCAGCAGCGCAGATAGCGGGGGCACAGATACGCAGTATTTT
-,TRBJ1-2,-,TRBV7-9,CASSPRGTPANYGYTF,TGTGCCAGCAGCCCGCGGGGGACCCCAGCTAACTATGGCTACACCTTC
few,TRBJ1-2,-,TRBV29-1,CSVVDMDGYTF,TGCAGCGTTGTGGACATGGATGGCTACACCTTC
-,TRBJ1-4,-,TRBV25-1,CASAPANEKLFF,TGTGCCAGCGCCCCGGCCAATGAAAAACTGTTTTTT
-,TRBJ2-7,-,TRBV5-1,CASSVAGTSYEQYF,TGCGCCAGCAGCGTGGCGGGAACATCCTACGAGCAGTACTTC
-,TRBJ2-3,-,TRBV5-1,CASSLAYNTDTQYF,TGCGCCAGCAGCTTGGCGTACAACACAGATACGCAGTATTTT
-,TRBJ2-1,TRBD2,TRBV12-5,CASGLFGPSGRTYNEQFF,TGTGCTAGTGGTTTGTTTGGTCCTAGCGGCCGGACCTACAATGAGCAGTTCTTC
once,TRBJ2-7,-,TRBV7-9,CASSPPGADPYEQYF,TGTGCCAGCAGCCCCCCGGGGGCAGACCCCTACGAGCAGTACTTC
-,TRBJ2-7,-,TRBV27,CASSLSPGGIYEQYF,TGTGCCAGCAGTTTGTCCCCCGGGGGTATCTACGAGCAGTACTTC
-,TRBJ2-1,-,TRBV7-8,CASSLDFVETYNEQFF,TGTGCCAGCAGCTTGGATTTCGTAGAAACGTACAATGAGCAGTTCTTC
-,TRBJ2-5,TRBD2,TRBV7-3,CASSLNPLGLAGEETQYF,TGTGCCAGCAGCTTAAACCCCTTGGGACTAGCGGGAGAGGAGACCCAGTACTTC
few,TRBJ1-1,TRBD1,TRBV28,CASTQGVMNTEAFF,TGTGCCAGCACCCAGGGGGTTATGAACACTGAAGCTTTCTTT
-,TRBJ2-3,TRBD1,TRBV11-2,CASSSRDSLPTDTQYF,TGTGCCAGCAGCTCCCGGGACAGCTTACCCACAGATACGCAGTATTTT
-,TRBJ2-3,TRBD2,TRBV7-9,CASSLVGGVFPDTQYF,TGTGCCAGCAGCTTAGTTGGGGGGGTCTTTCCAGATACGCAGTATTTT
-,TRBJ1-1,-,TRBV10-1,CASSEWPSVGEAFF,TGCGCCAGCAGTGAGTGGCCGAGCGTGGGGGAAGCTTTCTTT
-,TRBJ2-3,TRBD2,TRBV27,CASSLSGRSTDTQYF,TGTGCCAGCAGTTTGAGCGGGAGGTCGACAGATACGCAGTATTTT
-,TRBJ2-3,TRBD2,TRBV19,CASSLGLAGLTDTQYF,TGTGCCAGTAGCCTCGGACTAGCGGGACTCACAGATACGCAGTATTTT
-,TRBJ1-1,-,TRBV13,CASSLGPVGFDTEAFF,TGTGCCAGCAGCTTGGGACCTGTGGGGTTCGACACTGAAGCTTTCTTT
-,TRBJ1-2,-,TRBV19,CASSIGKSYNYGYTF,TGTGCCAGTAGTATAGGAAAATCCTATAACTATGGCTACACCTTC
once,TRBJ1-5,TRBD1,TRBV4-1,CASSQSRGKDQPQHF,TGCGCCAGCAGCCAGAGCAGGGGGAAGGATCAGCCCCAGCATTTT
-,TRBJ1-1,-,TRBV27,CASRAEGWGTEAFF,TGTGCCAGCAGGGCGGAGGGGTGGGGCACTGAAGCTTTCTTT
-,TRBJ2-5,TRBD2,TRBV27,CAGPGTTQETQYF,TGTGCCGGACCCGGGACTACCCAAGAGACCCAGTACTTC
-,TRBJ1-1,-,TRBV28,CASSPGFANTEAFF,TGTGCCAGCAGCCCCGGGTTCGCGAACACTGAAGCTTTCTTT
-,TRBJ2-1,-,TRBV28,CASMDSYNEQFF,TGTGCCAGCATGGACTCCTACAATGAGCAGTTCTTC
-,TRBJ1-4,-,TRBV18,CASSPTGTLNEKLFF,TGTGCCAGCTCACCAACCGGGACACTTAATGAAAAACTGTTTTTT
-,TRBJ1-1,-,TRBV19,CASQMRTMNTEAFF,TGTGCCAGTCAAATGAGGACCATGAACACTGAAGCTTTCTTT
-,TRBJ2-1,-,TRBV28,CASSASFGSQAYNEQFF,TGTGCCAGCAGTGCGTCTTTCGGGTCCCAGGCCTACAATGAGCAGTTCTTC
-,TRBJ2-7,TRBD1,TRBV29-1,CSTRDSLYEQYF,TGCAGCACCCGGGACAGCCTCTACGAGCAGTACTTC
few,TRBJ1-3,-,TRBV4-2,CASSQDPGAGNTIYF,TGTGCCAGCAGCCAAGATCCAGGGGCCGGAAACACCATATATTTT
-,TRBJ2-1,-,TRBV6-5,CASSYRGSLYNEQFF,TGTGCCAGCAGTTACCGGGGCTCCTTATACAATGAGCAGTTCTTC
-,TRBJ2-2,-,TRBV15,CATSRGIGANTGELFF,TGTGCCACCAGCAGAGGGATAGGGGCGAACACCGGGGAGCTGTTTTTT
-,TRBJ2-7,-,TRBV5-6,CASSSFARDHQYEQYF,TGTGCCAGCAGCTCGTTTGCTCGGGACCACCAGTACGAGCAGTACTTC
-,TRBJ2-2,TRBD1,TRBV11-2,CASSSRDRGGTGELFF,TGTGCCAGCAGCTCGCGAGACAGGGGCGGCACCGGGGAGCTGTTTTTT
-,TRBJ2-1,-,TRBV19,CASSIWSSIEQFF,TGTGCCAGTAGTATTTGGTCATCTATTGAGCAGTTCTTC
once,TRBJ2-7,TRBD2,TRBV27,CASSLAGTFSSYEQYF,TGTGCCAGCTCCCTAGCGGGAACATTTAGCTCCTACGAGCAGTACTTC
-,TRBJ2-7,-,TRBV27,CASSLFRTVSYEQYF,TGTGCCAGCAGTTTATTCCGGACAGTATCCTACGAGCAGTACTTC
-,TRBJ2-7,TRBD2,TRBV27,CASSHLLAGGPREQYF,TGTGCCAGCAGTCACCTCCTGGCGGGAGGGCCGCGAGAGCAGTACTTC
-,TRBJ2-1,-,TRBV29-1,CSASGTLVGNEQFF,TGCAGCGCCTCCGGGACACTGGTAGGCAATGAGCAGTTCTTC
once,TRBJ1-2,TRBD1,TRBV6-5,CASREDRGGGYTF,TGTGCCAGCAGGGAAGACAGGGGTGGCGGCTACACCTTC
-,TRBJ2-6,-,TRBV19,CASSIDLDSISSGANVLTF,TGTGCCAGTAGTATAGACTTGGACAGCATAAGCTCTGGGGCCAACGTCCTGACTTTC
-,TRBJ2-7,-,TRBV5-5,CASSWADHEQYF,TGTGCCAGCAGCTGGGCGGACCACGAGCAGTACTTC
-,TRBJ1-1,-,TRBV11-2,CASHGRLDTEAFF,TGTGCCAGCCACGGTAGGCTGGACACTGAAGCTTTCTTT
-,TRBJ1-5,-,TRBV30,CAWSVFGVSNQPQHF,TGTGCCTGGAGTGTATTTGGGGTTAGCAATCAGCCCCAGCATTTT
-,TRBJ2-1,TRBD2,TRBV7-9,CASSLGGGRLSNEQFF,TGTGCCAGCAGCTTGGGTGGCGGGAGATTGAGCAATGAGCAGTTCTTC
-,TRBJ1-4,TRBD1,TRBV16,CASSQLTGGAEKLFF,TGTGCCAGCAGCCAACTGACAGGGGGAGCTGAAAAACTGTTTTTT
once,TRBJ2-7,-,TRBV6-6,CASSSDRSMYEQYF,TGTGCCAGCAGTTCAGACCGCAGCATGTACGAGCAGTACTTC
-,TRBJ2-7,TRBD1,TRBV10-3,CAISPFGTGGTYEQYF,TGTGCCATCAGCCCCTTCGGGACAGGGGGAACCTACGAGCAGTACTTC
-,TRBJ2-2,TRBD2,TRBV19,CASSDRAGRDAGELFF,TGTGCCAGTAGTGACCGGGCAGGGAGGGACGCCGGGGAGCTGTTTTTT